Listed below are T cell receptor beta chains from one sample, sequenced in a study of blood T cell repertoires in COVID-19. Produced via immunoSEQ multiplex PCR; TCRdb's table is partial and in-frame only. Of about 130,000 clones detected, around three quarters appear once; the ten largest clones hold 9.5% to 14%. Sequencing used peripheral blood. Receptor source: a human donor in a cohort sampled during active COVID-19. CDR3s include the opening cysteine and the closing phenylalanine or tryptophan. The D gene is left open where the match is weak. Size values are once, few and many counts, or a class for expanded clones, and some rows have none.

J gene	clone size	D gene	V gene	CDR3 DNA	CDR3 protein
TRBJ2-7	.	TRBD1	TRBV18	TGTGCCAGCTCACCCCCGGGACAGGTCGTCGGGGGCCTCTACGAGCAGTACTTC	CASSPPGQVVGGLYEQYF
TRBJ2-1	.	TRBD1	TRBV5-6	TGTGCCAGCAGCGGGCTACAGGGGCTCAGCTCCTACAATGAGCAGTTCTTC	CASSGLQGLSSYNEQFF
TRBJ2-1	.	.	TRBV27	TGTGCCAGCAGTTTAGGAGACCCCAGCTCCTACAATGAGCAGTTCTTC	CASSLGDPSSYNEQFF
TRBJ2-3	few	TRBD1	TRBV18	TGTGCCAGCTCTCGCACCCCGGGACAGGGATCAAGAGGTAGCACAGATACGCAGTATTTT	CASSRTPGQGSRGSTDTQYF
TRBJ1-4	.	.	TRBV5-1	TGCGCCAGCAGCTTGGGTGAGATCAATGAAAAACTGTTTTTT	CASSLGEINEKLFF
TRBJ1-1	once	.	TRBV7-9	TGTGCCAGCAGCTTAGATCTCGCGGTCACTGAAGCTTTCTTT	CASSLDLAVTEAFF
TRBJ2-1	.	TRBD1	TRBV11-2	TGTGCCAGCAGCGCCGACAGGGACAATGAGCAGTTCTTC	CASSADRDNEQFF
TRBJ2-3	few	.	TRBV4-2	TGTGCCAGCAGCCAAGACAGGGCGGCAGATACGCAGTATTTT	CASSQDRAADTQYF
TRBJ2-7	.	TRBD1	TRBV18	TGTGCCAGCTCACTTAACGTCCCGACAGGGCCCTACGAGCAGTACTTC	CASSLNVPTGPYEQYF
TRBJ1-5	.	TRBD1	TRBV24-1	TGTGCCTCGCTCCCGGGACAGGGTATGGTTAGCAATCAGCCCCAGCATTTT	CASLPGQGMVSNQPQHF
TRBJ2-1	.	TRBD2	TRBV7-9	TGTGCCAGCAGCTCCTTTTTAGCGGGGGGACCTTACAATGAGCAGTTCTTC	CASSSFLAGGPYNEQFF
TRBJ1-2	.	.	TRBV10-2	TGCGCTACCCCCGGCCAGGGAGGATATGGCTACACCTTC	CATPGQGGYGYTF
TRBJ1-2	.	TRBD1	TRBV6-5	TGTGCCAGCAGACCGGGACAGGCTAACTATGGCTACACCTTC	CASRPGQANYGYTF
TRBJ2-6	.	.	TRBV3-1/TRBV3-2	TGTGCCAGCAGCCAAGGGGCAGGTATGAGTTCCGTCCTGACTTTC	CASSQGAGMSSVLTF
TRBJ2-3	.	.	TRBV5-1	TGCGCCAGCAGCTTGGTTAGCGGACTAAAGGATGCGCAGTATTTT	CASSLVSGLKDAQYF
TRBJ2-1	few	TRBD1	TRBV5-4	TGTGCCAGCAGCTTGAGACAGGGCTCCTACAATGAGCAGTTCTTC	CASSLRQGSYNEQFF
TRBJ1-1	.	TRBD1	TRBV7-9	TGTGCCAGCAGCCCACAGGAGGGACAGGGGACCACTGAAGCTTTCTTT	CASSPQEGQGTTEAFF
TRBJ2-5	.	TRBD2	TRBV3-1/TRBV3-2	TGTGCCAGCAGCCAACGAGATAGCGGGGGCCTGACAGGGACCCAGTACTTC	CASSQRDSGGLTGTQYF
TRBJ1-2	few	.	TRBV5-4	TGTGCCAGCAGCTTGGAACAGGGTTATGACTATGGCTACACCTTC	CASSLEQGYDYGYTF
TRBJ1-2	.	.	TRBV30	TGTGCCTGGAGTGTACGCGGGGGTCTTGGCTATGGCTACACCTTC	CAWSVRGGLGYGYTF
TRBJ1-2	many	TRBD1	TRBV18	TGTGCCAGCTCACCCGCACAGGGGAATGGCTACACCTTC	CASSPAQGNGYTF
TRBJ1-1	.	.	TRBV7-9	TGTGCCAGCAGCCCTGAGGTGGAAGCTTTCTTT	CASSPEVEAFF